The 26 T cell receptor beta chains below come from one sample, sequenced in a study of OX40 agonist ivuxolimab in advanced cancers. Data came from immunoSEQ multiplex PCR; TCRdb stores just in-frame clones and leaves some out. This sample has under 65,000 clones, with more than 85% found just once. This specimen consisted of CD4+ or CD8+ T cells sorted from blood, obtained in a trial of the OX40 agonist ivuxolimab. These receptors were taken from an adult with an advanced solid tumor such as melanoma, head and neck, liver or kidney cancer.

The chain has TRBV27 and TRBJ1-1; D remains unclear. The CDR3 has 15 residues. The germline V gene has CDR1 MNHEY and CDR2 SMNVEV (reference sequence). The V end lost 6 bases, the J end lost 5 bases, and 19 bases lay between the germline ends. CDR3 sequence (DNA): TGTGCCAGCAGCCTTCTTTCGGTGAAGGATACTGAAGCTTTCTTT. Translating it yields CASSLLSVKDTEAFF.

The chain has TRBV4-2 and TRBJ1-1; D unclear. This CDR3 spans 17 amino acids. Trimming took off 4 bases at V and 6 bases at J, with 24 bases between the two ends. Per germline, CDR1 LGHNA and CDR2 YNFKEQ. The CDR3 sequence is CASSRTSTESRSAEAFF. The CDR3, as DNA: TGTGCCAGCAGCCGTACAAGTACCGAATCCAGGTCGGCTGAAGCTTTCTTT.

A single count supports this clone. This rearrangement joins TRBV13 to TRBJ2-1; tentatively, D is TRBD1 (5 bases). Germline CDR1 reads PRHDT; CDR2 reads FYEKMQ (reference sequence). There are 14 residues in the CDR3. V lost 0 bases to trimming and J lost 2 bases, with 5 bases between them. The DNA for the CDR3 is TGTGCCAGCAGCTTAGGACAGGCCTACAATGAGCAGTTCTTC. Amino acids: CASSLGQAYNEQFF.

The gene calls are TRBV30 and TRBJ1-2; D is undetermined. This CDR3 comprises 14 residues. Trimming left V 7 bases short and J 4 bases short, with 19 bases between. Germline CDR1 and CDR2: GTSNPN and SVGIG (reference sequence). The CDR3 nucleotides are TGTGCCTCCCAGGCCCCGGGATGGGGCTATGGCTACACCTTC. This translates into CASQAPGWGYGYTF.

The chain combines TRBV7-9 with TRBJ1-1; D ambiguous. The V end was cut by 2 bases, the J end by 7 bases, with 8 bases between. This CDR3 is 12 amino acids long. Germline V gene sequence: CDR1 SEHNR, CDR2 FQNEAQ (reference sequence). CDR3 bases: TGTGCCAGCAGCTTATTGGGAGATGAAGCTTTCTTT. Amino acid sequence: CASSLLGDEAFF.

The chain employs TRBV10-3 and TRBJ2-2; TRBD2 agrees at 11 bases. CDR3 length: 17 amino acids. V was clipped by 5 bases and J by 3 bases; unmatched bases: 8. Germline-derived CDR1 and CDR2 are ENHRY and SYGVKD. In DNA form, the CDR3 reads TGTGCCATCAGTCCCACTAGCGGGGGAAGCGACACCGGGGAGCTGTTTTTT. Protein: CAISPTSGGSDTGELFF.

This chain links TRBV29-1 with TRBJ2-1; TRBD2 matches at 10 bases. This CDR3 comprises 15 residues. V was clipped by 7 bases and J by 5 bases; unmatched bases: 11. Germline V gene sequence: CDR1 SQVTM, CDR2 ANQGSEA. CDR3 in DNA: TGCAGCGCCCGGACTCTAGCGGGAGAAGACAATGAGCAGTTCTTC. Residues: CSARTLAGEDNEQFF.

The rearrangement links TRBV27 to TRBJ1-2; maybe TRBD1 (5 bases). The V gene lost 5 bases and the J gene lost 4 bases, with 23 bases spanning the gap. The germline gives CDR1 MNHEY, CDR2 SMNVEV (reference sequence). The CDR3 sequence is 17 residues long. The CDR3 sequence: CASSGRLLRDAPYGYTF. In DNA, the CDR3 is TGTGCCAGCAGTGGGCGATTACTACGGGACGCCCCCTATGGCTACACCTTC.

The chain is built from TRBV2 and TRBJ2-6; TRBD1 agrees at 9 bases. Germline-derived CDR1 and CDR2 are SNHLY and FYNNEI. The CDR3 runs to 16 residues. With V trimmed by 5 bases and J by 2 bases, 4 bases remained unmatched. For the CDR3, the DNA is TGTGCCAGCAGTTCGACAGGGGGAACTGGGGCCAACGTCCTGACTTTC. Translated, it gives CASSSTGGTGANVLTF.

J is TRBJ2-1 and V is TRBV9, with TRBD2 matching 8 bases. Trimming removed 0 bases from V and 4 bases from J; junction bases left unmatched: 6. Germline CDR1 reads SGDLS; CDR2 reads YYNGEE. The CDR3 totals 16 residues. The CDR3 loop is CASSVAGSGDYNEQFF. The CDR3, as DNA: TGTGCCAGCAGCGTAGCGGGTAGCGGGGATTACAATGAGCAGTTCTTC.

The chain recombines TRBV7-3 with TRBJ1-2; 9 bases align to TRBD1. The V and J ends lost 3 bases and 8 bases, in that order; junction bases with no gene match: 4. CDR3 size: 13 residues. Germline V CDR1 and CDR2: SGHTA, FQGTGA. CDR3 amino acids: CASSFGQGNGYTF. DNA for the CDR3: TGTGCCAGCAGCTTCGGACAGGGGAACGGCTACACCTTC.

The chain has TRBV27 and TRBJ2-2; D unclear. Trimming cost V 1 base and J 1 base, with 4 bases left between them. The CDR3 covers 14 residues. Looked up from germline, CDR1 is MNHEY and CDR2 is SMNVEV (reference sequence). The CDR3 here is CASSLFLNTGELFF. The DNA of the CDR3 is TGTGCCAGCAGTTTATTCTTGAACACCGGGGAGCTGTTTTTT.

V is TRBV6-1 and J is TRBJ2-5; 7 bases match TRBD1. With 5 bases clipped from V and 7 bases from J, the junction kept 7 bases outside the gene matches. The CDR3 is made up of 13 amino acids. Germline V gene sequence: CDR1 MNHNS, CDR2 SASEGT. The CDR3 reads CASSPNRGWTQYF. Here the CDR3 DNA reads TGTGCCAGCAGTCCCAACAGGGGCTGGACCCAGTACTTC.

This clone was recorded only once. This chain uses TRBV27 with TRBJ2-7, with D possibly matching TRBD2 (6 bases). Trimming pared 3 bases from V and 5 bases from J, leaving 20 bases between. CDR1 and CDR2 from the germline V gene are MNHEY and SMNVEV (reference sequence). This CDR3 spans 16 amino acids. CDR3 in amino acids: CASSLTGPFREDEQYF. CDR3 sequence (DNA): TGTGCCAGCAGTTTGACCGGGCCTTTCAGGGAGGACGAGCAGTACTTC.

The J gene is TRBJ2-3, the V gene TRBV5-1; D is perhaps TRBD2 (6 bases). The CDR3 extends over 15 amino acids. The germline gives CDR1 SGHRS, CDR2 YFSETQ. The V and J ends lost 2 bases and 0 bases respectively, with 10 bases between them. CDR3 sequence (DNA): TGCGCCAGCAGCTTTTTAGCGGTTAGCACAGATACGCAGTATTTT. It codes for CASSFLAVSTDTQYF.

This chain connects TRBV7-8 to TRBJ1-5; 10 nucleotides match TRBD1. Germline V CDR1 and CDR2: SGHVS, FQNEAQ. The J segment lost 2 bases and the V segment lost 5 bases, leaving 9 bases of the junction unmatched. The CDR3 has 17 amino acids. CDR3 sequence: CASSVGQGDRGNQPQHF. CDR3 in DNA: TGTGCCAGCAGCGTCGGACAGGGGGATAGAGGCAATCAGCCCCAGCATTTT.

V gene TRBV11-3 combines with J gene TRBJ2-1; no clear D gene. The CDR3 consists of 15 residues. The V gene lost 4 bases and the J gene lost 5 bases, with 15 bases spanning the gap. CDR1 SGHNT and CDR2 YENEEA come from the germline V gene. The CDR3 DNA reads as TGTGCCAGCAGCTCCCAAGACCGCAACGACAATGAGCAGTTCTTC. It encodes CASSSQDRNDNEQFF.

This clone was detected only a few times. The J gene is TRBJ2-7, the V gene TRBV6-1; TRBD1 matches at 7 bases. V shed 2 bases, J shed 2 bases, and the junction held 3 bases outside the gene matches. Germline V gene data show CDR1 as MNHNS and CDR2 as SASEGT. The CDR3 length is 14 residues. CDR3 loop: CASSERQGTYEQYF. For the CDR3, the DNA is TGTGCCAGCAGTGAAAGACAGGGCACCTACGAGCAGTACTTC.

V is TRBV9 and J is TRBJ1-1, with D unresolved. The V gene's germline CDR1 is SGDLS and CDR2 YYNGEE. There are 16 residues in the CDR3. Trimming stripped 3 bases from V and 0 bases from J, with 15 bases between. CDR3 loop: CASSASVTTLNTEAFF. CDR3 nucleotides: TGTGCCAGCAGCGCCTCGGTTACTACCTTGAACACTGAAGCTTTCTTT.

The V and J genes are TRBV2 and TRBJ2-1; the match to TRBD1 covers 7 bases. Germline CDR1 is SNHLY and CDR2 is FYNNEI. Trimming took 10 bases from V and 0 from J; bases not matched to a gene: 15. There are 17 residues in the CDR3. The DNA for the CDR3 is TGTGCCATCAAATCGACAGGGTTGGGGCGCTCCTACAATGAGCAGTTCTTC. This sequence encodes CAIKSTGLGRSYNEQFF.

About this clone itself: Different DNA sequences within this sample yield the same CDR3. The chain employs TRBV5-4 and TRBJ1-2; D is ambiguous. Trimming left V 0 bases short and J 0 bases short, with 6 bases between. Germline V CDR1 and CDR2: SGHNT, YYREEE (reference sequence). The CDR3 contains 14 residues. The CDR3, as DNA: TGTGCCAGCAGCTTGGGGGGTTCTAACTATGGCTACACCTTC. As protein: CASSLGGSNYGYTF.

J is TRBJ2-7 and V is TRBV28; TRBD2 aligns across 7 bases. Germline loops: CDR1 MDHEN, CDR2 SYDVKM. V shed 3 bases, J shed 5 bases, and the junction held 10 bases outside the gene matches. The CDR3 is 15 residues long. DNA for the CDR3: TGTGCCAGCAGTTTGCGGCTAGCGGAGTTCAACGAGCAGTACTTC. Protein product: CASSLRLAEFNEQYF. Together with reference TRBV28 and TRBJ2-7, the CDR3 gives the full variable domain: DVKVTQSSRYLVKRTGEKVFLECVQDMDHENMFWYRQDPGLGLRLIYFSYDVKMKEKGDIPEGYSVSREKKERFSLILESASTNQTSMYLCASSLRLAEFNEQYFGPGTRLTVT.

For this clone: Other DNA sequences in this sample translate to the same CDR3. The gene calls are TRBV7-9 and TRBJ2-7; D uncertain. Germline-derived CDR1 and CDR2 are SEHNR and FQNEAQ (reference sequence). Deletions cut 1 base from V and 4 bases from J, with 5 bases between. The CDR3 covers 12 residues. The CDR3 here is CASSLGSYEQYF. The DNA of the CDR3 is TGTGCCAGCAGCTTAGGGAGTTACGAGCAGTACTTC.

As regards this clone: Relative to the germline gene, one junction end is altered; a read error may explain this. CDR3 region: CASSYRQGTGELFF. The CDR3 DNA reads as TGTGCTAGCAGTTACCGACAGGGGACCGGGGAGCTGTTTTTT. This chain joins TRBV7-7 and TRBJ2-2; 8 positions agree with TRBD1. Germline loops: CDR1 SSHAT, CDR2 FNYEAQ (reference sequence). The CDR3 length is 14 residues. Full variable domain (missing parts from reference TRBV7-7 and TRBJ2-2): GAGVSQSPRYKVTKRGQDVTLRCDPISSHATLYWYQQALGQGPEFLTYFNYEAQPDKSGLPSDRFSAERPEGSISTLTIQRTEQRDSAMYRCASSYRQGTGELFFGEGSRLTVL.

The CDR3 nucleotides read TGCGCCAGCAGCTCGGGACAGGGGGCCGATGGCTACACCTTC. Translation: CASSSGQGADGYTF. The J gene is TRBJ1-2, the V gene TRBV5-1; TRBD1 matches at 12 bases. Germline CDR1 and CDR2: SGHRS and YFSETQ. The CDR3 is 14 amino acids. V gave up 3 bases and J gave up 6 bases; unmatched junction bases: 3.

The V gene is TRBV6-1, the J gene TRBJ2-1; D ambiguous. V lost 5 bases and J 13 bases, leaving 6 bases between the germline ends. Germline lookup yields CDR1 MNHNS and CDR2 SASEGT. CDR3 length: 9 amino acids. CDR3 coding DNA: TGTGCCAGCAGTACCCTTCAGTTCTTC. Amino acid sequence: CASSTLQFF.